Presented here are 20 T cell receptor beta chains from one specimen sequenced in a study of T-cell reconstitution after alpha-beta-depleted transplantation in children. The TCRbeta library incorporated unique molecular identifiers. TCRdb called the PCR reads again in MiXCR, with one record for every CDR3 protein. Among 450,000 to 600,000 distinct CDR3 sequences listed, 10% to 15% were seen once. Sequenced here: PBMCs, mostly from graft donor cells, sampled 360 days after TCRalphabeta/CD19-depleted stem cell transplant. These receptors were collected from a male patient younger than 18 who had a stem cell transplant for acute myeloid leukemia, so the T cells may come from the graft donor.

This chain joins TRBV7-2 and TRBJ1-1, with 9 nucleotides matching TRBD1. Germline CDR1 SGHTA, CDR2 FQGNSA. The CDR3 consists of 14 residues. The V gene end was trimmed by 4 bases and the J gene end by 4 bases; junction bases not matched to a gene: 4. In DNA, the CDR3 is TGTGCCAGCAGCTGGGACAGGGTCCGCACTGAAGCTTTCTTT. Translating gives CASSWDRVRTEAFF.

This clonotype was counted at least ten times. The chain carries TRBV7-9 and TRBJ1-2, with TRBD1 matching 7 bases. This CDR3 contains 16 residues. Germline-derived CDR1 and CDR2 are SEHNR and FQNEAQ (reference sequence). The J segment lost 1 base and the V segment lost 8 bases, leaving 13 bases of the junction unmatched. Written as DNA, the CDR3 is TGTGCCAGCTCGCCTGCGTTACAGGGGATTAACTATGGCTACACCTTC. Encoded protein: CASSPALQGINYGYTF.

This clonotype appeared many times. This chain connects TRBV12-3 or TRBV12-4 to TRBJ2-3, with 7 bases matching TRBD2. The CDR3 runs 16 residues. Unmatched junction bases numbered 12, after V lost 6 bases and J lost 3 bases. The CDR3 sequence: CASSPSEAGATDTQYF. The CDR3, as DNA: TGTGCCAGCAGCCCCTCAGAGGCGGGAGCGACAGATACGCAGTATTTT.

This clonotype was observed at least ten times. The chain recombines TRBV28 with TRBJ1-6; a possible D gene is TRBD1 (5 bases). Trimming pared 10 bases from V and 10 bases from J, leaving 17 bases between. The CDR3 has 13 residues. Germline assignment: CDR1 MDHEN and CDR2 SYDVKM. CDR3 sequence reads: CATKAGGESPLHF. CDR3 DNA: TGTGCCACCAAAGCTGGGGGTGAATCACCCCTCCACTTT.

This chain connects TRBV4-3 to TRBJ2-1; tentatively, D is TRBD1 (6 bases). Germline V lookup: CDR1 LGHNA, CDR2 YSLEER. With 3 bases removed from V and 0 bases from J, the gap between germline ends came to 12 bases. This CDR3 has 16 amino acids. CDR3 nucleotides: TGCGCCAGCAGCCAGGGGGCCTTAAGCTCCTACAATGAGCAGTTCTTC. Protein product: CASSQGALSSYNEQFF.

Ten or more counts support this clonotype. The chain carries TRBV12-3 or TRBV12-4 and TRBJ2-1; 9 bases align to TRBD1. V was clipped by 2 bases and J by 10 bases; unmatched bases: 9. The CDR3 sequence is 15 residues long. CDR3 in DNA: TGTGCCAGCAGTTTACATCGACAGGGGGTCACCGAGCAGTTCTTC. Its translation: CASSLHRQGVTEQFF.

This clonotype has only a few counts. The chain recombines TRBV20-1 with TRBJ1-2, with D possibly TRBD1 on 5 matching bases. Trimming removed 3 bases from V and 4 bases from J, with 18 bases in between. Germline CDR1 reads DFQATT; CDR2 reads SNEGSKA (reference sequence). The CDR3 has 15 amino acids. CDR3 bases: TGCAGTGCTAGCCCCCTTAAGGACACTTCCTATGGCTACACCTTC. Protein: CSASPLKDTSYGYTF.

This clonotype occurred many times. The CDR3 DNA reads as TGTGCCAGCAGCCCGACCGGGGACAGGGGATACACTGAAGCTTTCTTT. This translates into CASSPTGDRGYTEAFF. The V call is TRBV7-6, the J call TRBJ1-1; 10 bases match TRBD1. The CDR3 contains 16 residues. Germline V lookup: CDR1 SGHVS, CDR2 FNYEAQ. The trim removed 5 bases at V and 3 bases at J, leaving 9 bases unmatched.

This clonotype is medium-sized in the sample. The V call is TRBV4-2, the J call TRBJ2-1, with D perhaps TRBD1 or TRBD2 (6 bases each). The germline gives CDR1 LGHNA, CDR2 YNFKEQ. V lost 4 bases and J lost 0, with 13 bases in between. The CDR3 sequence is 16 residues long. For the CDR3, the DNA is TGTGCCAGCAGCCCAGGAGGGGGAAGCTCCTACAATGAGCAGTTCTTC. Amino acid sequence: CASSPGGGSSYNEQFF.

This clonotype was seen at least ten times. This chain joins TRBV6-2 or TRBV6-3 and TRBJ2-2; D might be TRBD1 (5 bases). V was pared by 8 bases and J by 1 base, with 20 bases between. Germline CDR1 is MNHEY and CDR2 is SVGEGT. The CDR3 is 17 residues long. Written as DNA, the CDR3 is TGTGCCAGCTATTTTTCCCCAGGGTATGGGAACACCGGGGAGCTGTTTTTT. Translating it yields CASYFSPGYGNTGELFF.

The chain combines TRBV28 with TRBJ2-7; D remains ambiguous. With 3 bases removed from V and 3 bases from J, the gap between germline ends came to 9 bases. The CDR3 is 13 amino acids. Per germline, CDR1 MDHEN and CDR2 SYDVKM. The CDR3 region is CASSLLGFYEQYF. CDR3 nucleotides: TGTGCCAGCAGTTTGTTAGGGTTCTACGAGCAGTACTTC.

This clonotype was counted only a few times. The chain has TRBV21-1 and TRBJ2-3; TRBD1, the table's D call, was not compared with the DNA. TRBV21-1 constitutes a pseudogene. This CDR3 comprises 17 residues. CDR3 coding DNA: TGTGCCAGCAGCCAGCCCCTGGGACAGGGGGCATGTGATACGCAGTATTTT. It codes for CASSQPLGQGACDTQYF.

The chain employs TRBV20-1 and TRBJ2-4; a possible D gene is TRBD1 (5 bases). Germline CDR1 DFQATT, CDR2 SNEGSKA (reference sequence). CDR3 size: 14 residues. V was clipped by 7 bases and J by 4 bases, with 17 bases between them. CDR3 coding DNA: TGCAGTGAGGCCAGGGTGCCCGGAAAAAACATTCAGTACTTC. It translates to CSEARVPGKNIQYF.

This clonotype turned up a few times. The V gene is TRBV7-2, the J gene TRBJ2-3; 9 nucleotides line up with TRBD2. The CDR3 is made up of 15 amino acids. With 5 bases clipped from V and 5 bases from J, the junction kept 8 bases outside the gene matches. CDR1 is SGHTA, CDR2 FQGNSA, per germline. CDR3 DNA: TGTGCCAGCAGCCACGGGACTAGCATGGGAGATACGCAGTATTTT. This translates into CASSHGTSMGDTQYF.

The genes are TRBV28 and TRBJ2-7, with 8 bases identical to TRBD2. Germline V gene sequence: CDR1 MDHEN, CDR2 SYDVKM. CDR3 length: 13 residues. Trimming took 3 bases from V and 6 from J; bases not matched to a gene: 4. The DNA of the CDR3 is TGTGCCAGCAGTTTGGGACTAGGACTCGAGCAGTACTTC. Translated, it gives CASSLGLGLEQYF.

This chain uses TRBV4-3 with TRBJ2-7; 7 positions agree with TRBD1. This CDR3 spans 17 amino acids. Looked up from germline, CDR1 is LGHNA and CDR2 is YSLEER. J gave up 5 bases and V 2 bases, and 15 bases lay outside the gene matches. The CDR3 sequence is CASSQQTGVTGAHEQYF. DNA for the CDR3: TGCGCCAGCAGCCAACAAACCGGGGTCACAGGGGCCCACGAGCAGTACTTC.

This clonotype was found many times. CDR3 in amino acids: CASSLRTGIYEQYF. The CDR3 DNA follows: TGTGCCAGCAGCTTGAGGACAGGGATTTACGAGCAGTACTTC. V and J are TRBV7-8 and TRBJ2-7; 8 positions match TRBD1. Germline lookup yields CDR1 SGHVS and CDR2 FQNEAQ. Germline trimming cut 3 bases from V and 4 bases from J; bases unmatched to any gene: 5. This CDR3 is built from 14 residues.

This clonotype was detected ten times or more. The chain uses TRBV20-1 and TRBJ2-1; D gene unclear. The CDR3 has 11 residues. V lost 1 base and J 8 bases, leaving 6 bases between the germline ends. CDR1 and CDR2 (germline): DFQATT, SNEGSKA (reference sequence). The CDR3 DNA reads as TGCAGTGCTAGAGCGCAGGATGAGCAGTTCTTC. This gives the protein CSARAQDEQFF.

This clonotype was counted only a few times. The chain links TRBV6-5 to TRBJ1-1; D uncertain. This CDR3 has 15 amino acids. V shed 0 bases and J shed 2 bases, with 10 bases lying between them. Germline-derived CDR1 and CDR2 are MNHEY and SVGAGI. CDR3: CASSYSGRINTEAFF. As DNA, the CDR3 is TGTGCCAGCAGTTACTCGGGCAGGATAAACACTGAAGCTTTCTTT.

This clonotype was counted many times. This chain links TRBV20-1 with TRBJ2-1, with TRBD1 matching 11 bases. Germline lookup yields CDR1 DFQATT and CDR2 SNEGSKA (reference sequence). Trimming cost V 5 bases and J 4 bases; bases outside gene matches: 4. This CDR3 contains 14 residues. The chain's CDR3 is CSAWTGGTYNEQFF. CDR3 DNA sequence: TGCAGTGCTTGGACAGGGGGCACTTACAATGAGCAGTTCTTC.